The sequence of this TCR beta chain was determined in a study of shared clonotypes between healthy human individuals. Study observations and caveats: Genetic and exposure-history diversity was limited by the small donor number.

Methods used by the authors: From ImmunoSEQ came sequences covering only the junction and carrying no quality scores, so filtering differed. The data were produced by immunoSEQ multiplex PCR, yet TCRdb's version contains in-frame clones alone and is incomplete. The D gene and trimming were derived from the DNA, and the V and J assignments and clone size from that table. The sample comprises about half a million clones, around four fifths of which are singletons, and around 11% rests with the top ten. To note about this clone: No antigen is known for it.

This CDR3 has 13 amino acids. The germline gives CDR1 SGHTA, CDR2 FQGTGA. Trimming removed 5 bases at V and 4 bases at J, with 11 bases between. This rearrangement joins TRBV7-3 to TRBJ1-1; TRBD1 is a possible D gene (5 bases). Sequenced input: PBMCs. The clonotype originates from a woman aged 40 to 50 in good health. Some clones in this sample may be carry-over from other donors' samples. This CDR3 reads CASSPQGATEAFF. As DNA, the CDR3 is TGTGCCAGCAGCCCCCAAGGGGCCACTGAAGCTTTCTTT.